Shown below are 5 T cell receptor beta chains from a single sample sequenced in a study of shared clonotypes between healthy human individuals. The table came from immunoSEQ multiplex PCR; TCRdb's copy has only in-frame clones and leaves some out. The table has approximately 2.5 million clones, 90% to 95% seen once. The sample was naive CD4+ T cells from PBMCs. The sample's subset: CD45RA+ positively selected. The receptor set was obtained from a man younger than 30 in good health. Some clones in this sample may be carry-over from other donors' samples.

Points on this clone: Within the sample, other DNA sequences also encode this same CDR3. The chain recombines TRBV18 with TRBJ1-1; no clear D. This CDR3 comprises 13 residues. Germline V gene data show CDR1 as KGHSH and CDR2 as LQKENI. Trimming cost V 2 bases and J 0 bases, with 4 bases left between them. The CDR3 sequence: CASSPSVNTEAFF. CDR3 DNA sequence: TGTGCCAGCTCACCATCAGTGAACACTGAAGCTTTCTTT.

The chain joins TRBV27 to TRBJ1-2; 7 nucleotides line up with TRBD1. V lost 6 bases, J lost 3 bases, and 7 bases stayed unmatched. Germline V lookup: CDR1 MNHEY, CDR2 SMNVEV (reference sequence). The length of the CDR3 is 14 residues. Here the CDR3 reads CASSRGDSHYGYTF. The DNA of the CDR3 is TGTGCCAGCAGCAGGGGGGACAGCCACTATGGCTACACCTTC.

CDR3 amino acids: CASSSPGQALHYEQYF. The CDR3 bases are TGTGCCAGCAGCTCCCCAGGACAGGCCCTTCACTACGAGCAGTACTTC. The chain joins TRBV28 to TRBJ2-7; TRBD1 agrees at 7 bases. Germline lookup yields CDR1 MDHEN and CDR2 SYDVKM. With V trimmed by 6 bases and J by 3 bases, 14 bases remained unmatched. The length of the CDR3 is 16 residues.

The gene calls are TRBV7-8 and TRBJ1-3; a weak D match, TRBD1 (6 bases). The CDR3 is 16 residues long. Germline V gene sequence: CDR1 SGHVS, CDR2 FQNEAQ. V lost 4 bases and J 4 bases, leaving 17 bases between the germline ends. In DNA form, the CDR3 reads TGTGCCAGCAGCTCAGTCCCATTCAGGGGCGGAAACACCATATATTTT. This encodes CASSSVPFRGGNTIYF.

The genes are TRBV2 and TRBJ2-3, with 8 bases lining up with TRBD1. The V segment lost 5 bases and the J segment 3 bases; nucleotides outside the gene matches: 7. CDR3 length equals 15 residues. Germline V gene sequence: CDR1 SNHLY, CDR2 FYNNEI. The CDR3, as DNA: TGTGCCAGCAGTTCCCAGGGGGCGAGGACAGATACGCAGTATTTT. Amino acid sequence: CASSSQGARTDTQYF.